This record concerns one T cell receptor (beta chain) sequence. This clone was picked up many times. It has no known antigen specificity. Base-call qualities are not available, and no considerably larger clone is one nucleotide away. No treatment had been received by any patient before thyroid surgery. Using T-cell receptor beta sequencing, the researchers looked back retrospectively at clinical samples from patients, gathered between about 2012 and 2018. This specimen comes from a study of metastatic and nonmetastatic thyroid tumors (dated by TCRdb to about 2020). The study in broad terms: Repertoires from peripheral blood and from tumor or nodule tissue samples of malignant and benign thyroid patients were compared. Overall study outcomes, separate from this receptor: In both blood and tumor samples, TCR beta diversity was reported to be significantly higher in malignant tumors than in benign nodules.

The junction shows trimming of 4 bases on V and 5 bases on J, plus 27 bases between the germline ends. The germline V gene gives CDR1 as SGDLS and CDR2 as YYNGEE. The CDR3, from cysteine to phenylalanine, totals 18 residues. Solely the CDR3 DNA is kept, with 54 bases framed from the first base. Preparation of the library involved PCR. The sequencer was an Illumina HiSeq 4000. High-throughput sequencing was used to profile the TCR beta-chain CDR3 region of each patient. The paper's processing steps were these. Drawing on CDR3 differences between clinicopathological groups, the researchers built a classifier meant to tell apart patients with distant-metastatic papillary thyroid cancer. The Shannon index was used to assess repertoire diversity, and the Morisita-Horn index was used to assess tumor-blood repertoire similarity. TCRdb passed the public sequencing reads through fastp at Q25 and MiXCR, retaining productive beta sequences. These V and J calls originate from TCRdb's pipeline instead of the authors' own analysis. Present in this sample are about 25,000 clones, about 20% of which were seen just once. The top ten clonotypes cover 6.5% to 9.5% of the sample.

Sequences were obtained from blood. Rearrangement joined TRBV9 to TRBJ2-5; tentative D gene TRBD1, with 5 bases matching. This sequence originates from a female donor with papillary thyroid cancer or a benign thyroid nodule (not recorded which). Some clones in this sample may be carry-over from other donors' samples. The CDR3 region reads CASSLSGWGGSLRETQYF. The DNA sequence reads TGTGCCAGCAGCCTAAGTGGTTGGGGCGGCAGCCTGAGGGAGACCCAGTACTTC.